This T cell receptor (beta chain) appears in the sequencing data of a study of vaccination and CD4 T cells after COVID-19. Whole-study results and caveats: Convalescent patients had 304 of 307 vaccine-specific clones showing spike mono-reactivity.

The CDR3 is 13 residues long. Germline V gene sequence: CDR1 SGHTA, CDR2 FQGTGA. Remarks on this clonotype: Its antigen remains unidentified. One end of the junction is discordant with germline, which a read error may explain.

Sequenced with the Oncomine TCR Beta short-read assay was DNA taken from cultured CD4+ T cells. TCRdb redid the calling of the PCR reads with MiXCR, one entry per CDR3 protein. The sample holds 7,000 or so distinct CDR3 sequences, approximately 40% seen once. Treatment specified: roughly 10-day PBMC culture with coronavirus spike peptide pools or control peptides (ViraFEST assay). The unexposed donor provided CD4+ T cells, which were taken before the COVID-19 pandemic (2011-2018). Sequencing was done on a sample of CD4+ T cells from blood, cultured in vitro. V gene TRBV7-3 combines with J gene TRBJ2-2, with a possible D match to TRBD2 (6 bases). This sequence was found in a human donor in good health. The CDR3, as DNA: TGTGCCAGCAGCTCCGGTTTAGGCGGGAAGCTGTTTTTT. Its translation is CASSSGLGGKLFF.